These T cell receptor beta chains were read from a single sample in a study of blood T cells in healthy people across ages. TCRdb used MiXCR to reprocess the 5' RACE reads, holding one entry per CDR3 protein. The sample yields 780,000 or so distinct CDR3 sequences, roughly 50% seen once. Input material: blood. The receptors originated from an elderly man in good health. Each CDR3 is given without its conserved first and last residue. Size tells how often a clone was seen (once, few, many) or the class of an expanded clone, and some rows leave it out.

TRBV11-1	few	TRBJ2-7	ASSLSVASGSNEQY
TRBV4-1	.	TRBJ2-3	ASSQDPRLAGDTQY
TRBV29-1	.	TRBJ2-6	SVRSPRAGSGANVLT
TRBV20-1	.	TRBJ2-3	SANSGRAPDTQY
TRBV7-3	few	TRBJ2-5	ASSPTGWGGETQY
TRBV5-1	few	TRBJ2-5	ASGPSETQY
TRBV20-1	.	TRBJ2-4	SAWPIFDREGNIQY
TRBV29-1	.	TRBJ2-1	SVGGLARSEQF
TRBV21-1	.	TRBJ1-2	ASSSRGATNYGYT
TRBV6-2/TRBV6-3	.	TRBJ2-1	ASSRREAYNEQF
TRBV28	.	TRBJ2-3	ASSIGQKHRDAY
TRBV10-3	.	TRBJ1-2	AISHSGPPGYT
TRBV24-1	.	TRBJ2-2	ATSDLRPNTGELF
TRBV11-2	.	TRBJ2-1	ASSLDRINNEQF
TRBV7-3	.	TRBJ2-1	ASSPAPGLPEQF
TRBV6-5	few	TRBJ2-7	ASWALGGSYEQY
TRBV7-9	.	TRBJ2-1	ATVFLSAFSYNEQF
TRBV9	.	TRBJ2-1	ASSVGAGTGNNEQF
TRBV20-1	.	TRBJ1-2	SASPGGTNYGYT
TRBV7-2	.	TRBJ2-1	ASSLSHGVNEQF
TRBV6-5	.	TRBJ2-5	ASSYGIPTSGQETQY
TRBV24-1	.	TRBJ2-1	ATSDTGTSNNEQF
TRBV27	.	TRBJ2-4	ASSLTPGVLPAYGQY
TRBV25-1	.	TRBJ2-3	ASSEHSGLAGGLAQY
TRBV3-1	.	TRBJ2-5	ASSLWGAEETQY
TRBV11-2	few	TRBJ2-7	ASSLLGTRNEQY
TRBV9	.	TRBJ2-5	ASSVAPQNRETQY
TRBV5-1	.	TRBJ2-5	ASSWGTPGETQY
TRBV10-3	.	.	AISDSNEQY
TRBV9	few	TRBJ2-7	ASSVGTGQTYEQY
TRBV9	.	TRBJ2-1	ASSPLAGGGHNEQF
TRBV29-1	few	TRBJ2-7	SVVAGAYEQY
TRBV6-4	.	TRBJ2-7	ASSTEQGSYEQY
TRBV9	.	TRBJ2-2	ASSVENLNVWVTNTGELF
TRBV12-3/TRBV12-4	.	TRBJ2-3	ASRPSGLAGHRYAY
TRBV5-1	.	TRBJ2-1	ASSPSGPSGIYEQF
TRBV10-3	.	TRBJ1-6	AISEPGGISYNSPLH
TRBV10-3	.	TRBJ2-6	AISPTGDRSGANVLT
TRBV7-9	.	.	ASSSRFEEGEQY
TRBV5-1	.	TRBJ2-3	ASSSGLAGGLSTDTQY
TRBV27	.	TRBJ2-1	ASKPGWLATDNEQF
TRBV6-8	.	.	ASSYSWRFHEQY
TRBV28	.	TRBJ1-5	ASSFRRQGRNQPQH
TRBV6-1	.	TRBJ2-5	ASSRVSAQGGRQETQY
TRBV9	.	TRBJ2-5	ASSVGLVPQAGSETQY
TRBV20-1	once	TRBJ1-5	GATTGISSSNQPQH
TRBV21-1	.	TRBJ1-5	ASSAHNQPQH
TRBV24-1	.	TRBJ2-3	ATSDFPTSGRSPQRAY
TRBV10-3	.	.	AISGLRDGGETQY
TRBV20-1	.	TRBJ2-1	SARGQSSYNEQF
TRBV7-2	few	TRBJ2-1	ASSLGGLVRVNEQF
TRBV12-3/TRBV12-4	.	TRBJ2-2	ASSRGQAGAGELF
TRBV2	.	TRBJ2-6	ASSGAGANVLT
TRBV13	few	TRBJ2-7	ASSPDSRLNEQY